In this sample, the clone carrying this T cell receptor beta chain turned up a few times. Its antigen is not identified. The sample comes from a study of blood T cells in healthy people across ages. Study results and limitations: Naive T cell percentage showed a strong correlation with the diversity of TCR beta.

Peripheral blood, roughly 11 milliliters per donor, was collected. Every sample had a minimum of 6.5 million PBMCs isolated. A J-beta primer mix and a sample-barcoded 5' primer were used in a second PCR of about 7 to 12 cycles. TCRdb independently ran MiXCR on the 5' RACE reads; one entry per CDR3 protein. The sample yields over 1.5 million distinct CDR3 sequences, just under 50% seen once. CDR1 is MGHDK and CDR2 is SYGVNS in the germline V gene. The CDR3 loop spans 16 amino acids. The V gene end was trimmed by 4 bases and the J gene end by 8 bases; junction bases not matched to a gene: 9. The chain joins TRBV25-1 to TRBJ2-4; 12 bases fit TRBD2. This receptor was taken from a woman in her thirties or forties in good health. The specimen was blood. Here the CDR3 reads CASSALLAGGADIQYF. In DNA form, the CDR3 reads TGTGCCAGCAGTGCCTTACTAGCGGGGGGAGCTGACATTCAGTACTTC.